The rows below give T cell receptor beta chains drawn from one sample of a study of regulatory T cells in long-lasting Graves disease. TCRdb re-called the multiplex PCR reads through MiXCR, storing one row per CDR3 protein. Among about 500,000 distinct CDR3 sequences listed, 15% to 20% were seen once. These data also formed part of another study, on T cells in Graves' hyperthyroidism and ophthalmopathy.

Specimen: peripheral blood mononuclear cells (PBMCs), collected at new diagnosis, from a patient treated with antithyroid drugs. The receptors here all came from a middle-aged man with Graves disease. CDR3s include the opening cysteine and the closing phenylalanine or tryptophan. The D gene is left open where the match is weak. Expanded clones get a size class; other rows say once, few or many, or leave the size out.

d_call	j_call	v_call	clone_size	cdr3_nt	cdr3_aa
NA	TRBJ2-7	TRBV20-1	many	TGCAGTGCTAGAGGGAGGGAGGACATGTACGAGCAGTACTTC	CSARGREDMYEQYF
NA	TRBJ2-3	TRBV2	many	TGTGCCAGCAGTTTTCTAGCACCCGATACGCAGTATTTT	CASSFLAPDTQYF
TRBD1	TRBJ1-5	TRBV28	NA	TGTGCCAGTAGACCGGGACAGGGCGCCGGGCCCCAGCATTTT	CASRPGQGAGPQHF
NA	TRBJ2-7	TRBV7-9	few	TGTGCCAGCAGCTTGCAGTTCCGCCCCTACGAGCAGTACTTC	CASSLQFRPYEQYF
TRBD2	TRBJ2-3	TRBV30	many	TGTGCCTGGAGTCCCCTAGCGGGAGGGCCGAGTACGCAGTATTTT	CAWSPLAGGPSTQYF
NA	TRBJ1-5	TRBV28	many	TGTGCCAGCAGCCCCCCGGCGGGGAACAATCAGCCCCAGCATTTT	CASSPPAGNNQPQHF
NA	TRBJ2-5	TRBV20-1	many	TGCAGTGCTTCGGGTAAAGGGAGGTCGGAGACCCAGTACTTC	CSASGKGRSETQYF
NA	TRBJ2-1	TRBV28	NA	TGTGCCAGCAGTTCTCAGGACAGCCTCAATGAGCAGTTCTTC	CASSSQDSLNEQFF
NA	TRBJ2-7	TRBV4-1	few	TGCGCCAGCAGCCATAGGCAGGGGACCTACGAGCAGTGCTTC	CASSHRQGTYEQCF
NA	TRBJ2-7	TRBV2	few	TGTGCCAGCCGGGACACCCTCTACGAGCAGTACTTC	CASRDTLYEQYF
TRBD1	TRBJ1-2	TRBV2	NA	TGTGCCAGCAGTGGACAGGGGGTTGGCTATGGCTACACCTTC	CASSGQGVGYGYTF
TRBD2	TRBJ2-1	TRBV12-5	few	TGTGCTAGTGGTTTGGTACATTCGTCGGGAGGGATCTCCTACAATGAGCAGTTCTTC	CASGLVHSSGGISYNEQFF